This entry lists 14 T cell receptor beta chains sequenced from one sample in a study of T-cell reconstitution after alpha-beta-depleted transplantation in children. Unique molecular identifiers were used to barcode this TCRbeta library. TCRdb processed the PCR reads anew with MiXCR; each CDR3 protein has one entry. Among some 200,000 distinct CDR3 sequences listed, under 8.5% were seen once. The starting material was PBMCs, mostly from graft donor cells, obtained 360 days after TCRalphabeta/CD19-depleted stem cell transplant. The receptors derive from a male patient between 2 and 10 years old who had a stem cell transplant for acute myeloid leukemia, so the T cells may come from the graft donor.

The table lists this clonotype with a few counts. CDR3 in amino acids: CASSLKTGTYNEQFF. In DNA form, the CDR3 reads TGTGCCAGCAGCCTCAAGACAGGGACCTACAATGAGCAGTTCTTC. J is TRBJ2-1 and V is TRBV7-3; TRBD1 matches at 7 bases. This CDR3 is built from 15 residues. V was clipped by 5 bases and J by 2 bases; unmatched bases: 6. The germline gives CDR1 SGHTA, CDR2 FQGTGA.

In this sample, this clonotype turned up a few times. This chain joins TRBV19 and TRBJ2-7; 8 nucleotides line up with TRBD1. The V gene's germline CDR1 is LNHDA and CDR2 SQIVND (reference sequence). Germline trimming cut 5 bases from V and 1 base from J; bases unmatched to any gene: 7. The CDR3 spans 15 residues. The CDR3 loop reads CASSSRTGPSYEQYF. CDR3 coding DNA: TGTGCCAGTAGTTCTCGGACAGGGCCGTCCTACGAGCAGTACTTC.

The chain recombines TRBV20-1 with TRBJ2-7; 9 bases fit TRBD2. Trimming cost V 3 bases and J 1 base; bases outside gene matches: 7. Germline lookup yields CDR1 DFQATT and CDR2 SNEGSKA (reference sequence). CDR3 length: 15 amino acids. The CDR3 DNA sequence: TGCAGTGCTAGTCCCCCAGGACTAGCGTCCTACGAGCAGTACTTC. Protein sequence: CSASPPGLASYEQYF.

This chain joins TRBV5-6 and TRBJ2-2; 9 nucleotides line up with TRBD1. This CDR3 region has 15 residues. Looked up from germline, CDR1 is SGHDT and CDR2 is YYEEEE. Losses at the gene ends were 3 bases for V and 3 bases for J; bases not matched to a gene: 3. In nucleotides, the CDR3 is TGTGCCAGCAGCTCGGGACAGGGCTACACCGGGGAGCTGTTTTTT. It codes for CASSSGQGYTGELFF.

The chain combines TRBV18 with TRBJ1-2; D not resolved. Germline V CDR1 and CDR2: KGHSH, LQKENI. The CDR3 is 14 amino acids. Trimming pared 0 bases from V and 2 bases from J, leaving 7 bases between. The CDR3 loop reads CASSPPAQNYGYTF. In DNA, the CDR3 is TGTGCCAGCTCACCACCAGCACAGAACTATGGCTACACCTTC.

V usage is TRBV12-3 or TRBV12-4 and J usage is TRBJ2-5, with D perhaps given as TRBD1 or TRBD2 (5 bases each). The V gene lost 6 bases and the J gene lost 4 bases, with 12 bases spanning the gap. The CDR3 is 13 amino acids. CDR3: CASSTDGAETQYF. The CDR3 DNA follows: TGTGCCAGCAGCACCGACGGGGCAGAGACCCAGTACTTC.

In its sample, this clonotype was seen a few times. The V gene is TRBV12-3 or TRBV12-4, the J gene TRBJ1-5; 10 bases are a match to TRBD1. With V trimmed by 6 bases and J by 6 bases, 8 bases remained unmatched. The length of the CDR3 is 15 residues. The CDR3 loop reads CASSPTDRGRQPQHF. The CDR3 coding sequence is TGTGCCAGCAGCCCCACTGACAGGGGGCGTCAGCCCCAGCATTTT.

The table lists this clonotype with many counts. The genes are TRBV7-2 and TRBJ1-2, with a weak D call TRBD1 (6 bases). V lost 0 bases and J lost 4, with 9 bases in between. CDR3 length equals 14 residues. From germline, CDR1 is SGHTA and CDR2 FQGNSA. The CDR3 loop is CASSLATGVYGYTF. The CDR3 nucleotides are TGTGCCAGCAGCTTAGCGACAGGTGTCTATGGCTACACCTTC.

J is TRBJ2-1 and V is TRBV5-1; possibly TRBD1 for D (6 bases). This CDR3 is built from 17 residues. From germline, CDR1 is SGHRS and CDR2 YFSETQ. V lost 1 base, J lost 8 bases, and 22 bases lay in between. The CDR3: CASSLTRQERFLDEQFF. The DNA for the CDR3 is TGCGCCAGCAGCTTGACAAGACAGGAACGATTTCTGGATGAGCAGTTCTTC.

V and J are TRBV5-5 and TRBJ2-7; D may be TRBD1 or TRBD2 (5 bases each). V lost 4 bases and J lost 3, with 26 bases in between. The CDR3 runs to 18 residues. CDR1 and CDR2 (germline): SGHKS, YYEKEE (reference sequence). CDR3 residues: CASSPRIGTRIVRYEQYF. The CDR3 DNA sequence: TGTGCCAGCAGCCCTCGAATAGGGACCCGCATAGTTCGCTACGAGCAGTACTTC.

This clonotype was observed many times. This chain joins TRBV25-1 and TRBJ2-2, with D possibly being TRBD1 (7 bases). V was pared by 2 bases and J by 0 bases, with 10 bases between. CDR1 and CDR2 from the germline V gene are MGHDK and SYGVNS. The CDR3 consists of 16 residues. The CDR3 protein is CASSEAGQTNTGELFF. The CDR3 DNA sequence: TGTGCCAGCAGTGAAGCGGGACAGACGAACACCGGGGAGCTGTTTTTT.

This clonotype occurred many times. The rearrangement links TRBV20-1 to TRBJ1-6; 9 bases agree with TRBD1. The CDR3 has 16 residues. Germline loops: CDR1 DFQATT, CDR2 SNEGSKA (reference sequence). With 0 bases clipped from V and 7 bases from J, the junction kept 7 bases outside the gene matches. The CDR3 here is CSARDLQGAENSPLHF. DNA for the CDR3: TGCAGTGCTAGAGACTTACAGGGGGCGGAGAATTCACCCCTCCACTTT.

The chain links TRBV11-1 to TRBJ2-7; the match to TRBD2 covers 8 bases. The V gene's germline CDR1 is SGHAT and CDR2 FQDESV (reference sequence). With 2 bases clipped from V and 2 bases from J, the junction kept 5 bases outside the gene matches. The CDR3 runs to 15 residues. CDR3 amino acids: CASSLLAGGAYEQYV. CDR3 sequence (DNA): TGTGCCAGCAGCTTACTCGCGGGGGGCGCCTACGAGCAGTACGTC.

This rearrangement joins TRBV18 to TRBJ2-5; no clear D. The CDR3 totals 13 residues. The V and J ends lost 1 base and 5 bases respectively, with 8 bases between them. The germline CDR1 and CDR2 sequences are KGHSH and LQKENI. In DNA form, the CDR3 reads TGTGCCAGCTCACCACGGGCTTCGGAGACCCAGTACTTC. Protein product: CASSPRASETQYF.